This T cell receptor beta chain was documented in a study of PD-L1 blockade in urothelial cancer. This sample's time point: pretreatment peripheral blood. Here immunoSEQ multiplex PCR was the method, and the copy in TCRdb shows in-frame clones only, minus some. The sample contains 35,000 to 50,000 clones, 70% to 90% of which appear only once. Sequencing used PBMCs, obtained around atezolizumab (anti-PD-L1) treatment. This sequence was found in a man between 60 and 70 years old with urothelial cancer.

The CDR3 DNA sequence: TGTGCCAGCAGACAGGGTTCCTACGAGCAGTACTTC. Translating it yields CASRQGSYEQYF. The rearrangement uses TRBV2 and TRBJ2-7, with TRBD1 as a possible D gene (6 bases). Germline V gives CDR1 SNHLY, CDR2 FYNNEI. V lost 6 bases and J lost 1, with 7 bases in between. The CDR3 sequence is 12 residues long.